This T cell receptor beta chain stems from a study of control samples from healthy donors and cancer patients. The CDR3 contains 15 residues. Germline V CDR1 and CDR2: DFQATT, SNEGSKA (reference sequence). V dropped 3 bases and J dropped 4 bases, with 19 bases sitting between them. The protocol was immunoSEQ multiplex PCR, while the TCRdb copy is restricted to in-frame clones and leaves out a portion. The sample comprises about 50,000 clones, over 85% of which are singletons, and 20% to 25% rests with the top ten. This sequence joins TRBV20-1 and TRBJ2-7, with a weak D call TRBD2 (6 bases). Sequences were obtained from PBMCs. The receptor's source is a woman between 50 and 59 years old with head and neck cancer. For the CDR3, the DNA is TGCAGTGCTAGTCCCCGGGACTTGGGGAGATACGAGCAGTACTTC. Translation: CSASPRDLGRYEQYF.